This T cell receptor (beta chain) was obtained from a study of T cells after yellow fever vaccination. The CDR3 totals 12 residues. The V gene end was trimmed by 6 bases and the J gene end by 9 bases; junction bases not matched to a gene: 4. Per germline, CDR1 SQVTM and CDR2 ANQGSEA. Overall study results and limits: A large majority of primary-vaccination clones showed up again after the booster (approximately 95% CD4, 85% to 90% CD8).

TCRdb called the 5' RACE reads again in MiXCR, with one record for every CDR3 protein. The sample lists about 130,000 distinct CDR3 sequences; around 7.4% were seen once. This clonotype was observed at least ten times. Antigen unknown. V gene TRBV29-1 combines with J gene TRBJ2-1; TRBD2 matches 11 bases. Sequenced material: CD4+ T cells sorted from PBMCs, taken 10 days after the first yellow fever vaccination. This TCR derives from a young man who received the YFV17D yellow fever vaccine. CDR3 loop: CSVTSGGPEQFF. CDR3 in DNA: TGCAGCGTAACTAGCGGGGGACCTGAGCAGTTCTTC.